The T cell receptor beta chain under discussion was sequenced for a study of vaccination effects on CD4 cells after COVID-19. Trimming took off 7 bases at V and 4 bases at J, with 18 bases between the two ends. Germline CDR1 reads MGHRA; CDR2 reads YSYEKL. CDR3 length: 15 amino acids. Using viral peptide pools, the ViraFEST assay grew out antigen-specific CD4+ T cells prior to sequencing. Investigators separated out CD4+ T cells once approximately 11 days of culture had passed. Documented for the person is a PCR-confirmed SARS-CoV-2 infection occurring between March and December 2020. Participants completed two doses of the BNT162b2 or mRNA-1273 vaccine. Notes on this clone: The antigen remains undetermined.

Method: immunoSEQ multiplex PCR; TCRdb's copy keeps in-frame clones and lacks some. The sample lists 13,000 to 15,000 clones, 80% occurring once. Sequencing used CD4+ T cells from PBMCs cultured with SARS-CoV-2 spike peptides, obtained after COVID-19 vaccination. This sequence was found in a human donor who had a prior SARS-CoV-2 infection. The chain combines TRBV4-1 with TRBJ2-3, with D tentatively TRBD1 (6 bases). DNA for the CDR3: TGCGCCAGCACTCCCGAGCCCAGGGGCTCAGATACGCAGTATTTT. Its protein is CASTPEPRGSDTQYF.